This TCR beta chain appears in the sequencing data of a study of blood T cell repertoires in COVID-19. The CDR3 spans 15 residues. The V and J ends lost 4 bases and 4 bases, in that order; junction bases with no gene match: 1. Germline CDR1 reads MNHEY; CDR2 reads SMNVEV (reference sequence). Here immunoSEQ multiplex PCR was the method, and the copy in TCRdb shows in-frame clones only, minus some. The table shows around 360,000 clones, with around 87% occurring only once. V is TRBV27 and J is TRBJ2-2; 12 bases map to TRBD1. The clonotype originates from a man aged 40-49 years in a cohort exposed to, infected with or recovered from COVID-19 (not recorded which). Specimen: PBMCs or T cells enriched from blood (not recorded which). Here the CDR3 reads CASSWGQGATGELFF. The DNA of the CDR3 is TGTGCCAGCAGTTGGGGACAGGGGGCCACCGGGGAGCTGTTTTTT.